This T cell receptor beta chain derives from a study of cytomegalovirus exposure and HLA in healthy donors. Overall study results and limits: A list of roughly 160 TCR beta chains associated with cytomegalovirus was given.

Worth noting for this clone: Its antigen is currently unknown.

60 Vbeta and 13 Jbeta primers were used in PCR. Data came from immunoSEQ multiplex PCR; TCRdb stores just in-frame clones and leaves some out. Of fewer than 80,000 clones in the sample, around 80% were seen once. The germline V gene has CDR1 SGDLS and CDR2 YYNGEE. There are 14 residues in the CDR3. Trimming left V 3 bases short and J 5 bases short, with 12 bases between. This chain links TRBV9 with TRBJ2-1; D possibly corresponds to TRBD2 (6 bases). This clonotype was obtained from a man aged 25-45 years in good health and CMV-seronegative. The sequenced sample was PBMCs. The DNA for the CDR3 is TGTGCCAGCAGCGCCCCCGGGGGAAACAATGAGCAGTTCTTC. It codes for CASSAPGGNNEQFF.